Below, 7 T cell receptor beta chains from the same sample are listed, as sequenced in a study of blood T cell repertoires in COVID-19. The repertoire was sequenced with immunoSEQ multiplex PCR; TCRdb's copy has only in-frame clones and lacks some. This sample has 300,000 to 400,000 clones, with around 90% found just once. The specimen sequenced was peripheral blood. The receptor source for this set is a man younger than 40 with COVID-19, enrolled during active disease.

This rearrangement joins TRBV19 to TRBJ2-7, with D possibly matching TRBD1 (6 bases). Germline loops: CDR1 LNHDA, CDR2 SQIVND (reference sequence). This CDR3 has 13 amino acids. V dropped 5 bases and J dropped 3 bases, with 11 bases sitting between them. CDR3 coding DNA: TGTGCCAGTAGTCCGGGACACAACTACGAGCAGTACTTC. Its translation is CASSPGHNYEQYF.

The chain joins TRBV27 to TRBJ2-7; D remains ambiguous. There are 13 residues in the CDR3. Germline loops: CDR1 MNHEY, CDR2 SMNVEV (reference sequence). Trimming pared 3 bases from V and 3 bases from J, leaving 9 bases between. CDR3 nucleotides: TGTGCCAGCAGTTTGTCAGTCCGCTACGAGCAGTACTTC. Protein: CASSLSVRYEQYF.

This chain joins TRBV28 and TRBJ1-1; 9 nucleotides align to TRBD1. The ends lost 6 bases at V and 1 base at J; junction bases unmatched: 9. The CDR3 is 16 amino acids. Looked up from germline, CDR1 is MDHEN and CDR2 is SYDVKM. Written as DNA, the CDR3 is TGTGCCAGCAGAGCCACAGGGGGCAGGGGGAACACTGAAGCTTTCTTT. As protein: CASRATGGRGNTEAFF.

This chain uses TRBV2 with TRBJ1-2, with 9 nucleotides matching TRBD1. The V gene end was trimmed by 6 bases and the J gene end by 10 bases; junction bases not matched to a gene: 12. The CDR3 loop spans 14 amino acids. Germline CDR1 reads SNHLY; CDR2 reads FYNNEI. The CDR3 reads CASREFGTGLYYTF. The CDR3 region has the DNA TGTGCCAGCAGAGAGTTCGGGACAGGGCTTTACTACACCTTC.

CDR3 region: CASSLNPITSSDTQYF. Written as DNA, the CDR3 is TGTGCCAGCAGCTTAAACCCGATTACTAGCTCGGATACGCAGTATTTT. V is TRBV7-7 and J is TRBJ2-3; D is possibly TRBD2 (6 bases). Per germline, CDR1 SSHAT and CDR2 FNYEAQ (reference sequence). The CDR3 sequence is 16 residues long. Trimming stripped 2 bases from V and 6 bases from J, with 18 bases between.

The V call is TRBV7-3, the J call TRBJ2-1; D is unresolved. V shed 4 bases and J shed 5 bases, with 12 bases lying between them. From germline, CDR1 is SGHTA and CDR2 FQGTGA. The CDR3 sequence is 14 residues long. DNA for the CDR3: TGTGCCAGCAGCTCCCCTACCGTAAACAATGAGCAGTTCTTC. Protein: CASSSPTVNNEQFF.

This sequence joins TRBV29-1 and TRBJ2-1; D unclear. V was cut by 5 bases and J by 5 bases, with 13 bases left in between. CDR3 length equals 13 residues. Germline V gene lookup returns CDR1 SQVTM and CDR2 ANQGSEA. This CDR3 is CSVWIRQNNEQFF. As DNA, the CDR3 is TGCAGCGTTTGGATCCGACAAAACAATGAGCAGTTCTTC.